These T cell receptor beta chains were read from a single sample in a study of blood T cell repertoires in COVID-19. Assay used: immunoSEQ multiplex PCR; TCRdb lists only in-frame clones, some missing. The top ten hold approximately 1.4% of the sample, which has some 150,000 clones, 80% to 90% seen once. The source material was peripheral blood. Receptor source: a woman aged 60-70 years with acute or convalescent COVID-19. CDR3s include the opening cysteine and the closing phenylalanine or tryptophan. The D gene is left open where the match is weak. The size entry is marked missing in some rows and otherwise reads once, few, many or a size class.

clone size | D gene | J gene | V gene | CDR3 DNA | CDR3 protein
. | TRBD1 | TRBJ2-1 | TRBV5-4 | TGTGCCAGCAGCTTAGACAGGGGGTCGGCCTACAATGAGCAGTTCTTC | CASSLDRGSAYNEQFF
once | TRBD2 | TRBJ2-7 | TRBV5-7 | TGTGCCAGCAGCCAAAGCGGGGGGGCCTACGAGCAGTACTTC | CASSQSGGAYEQYF
few | TRBD1 | TRBJ2-7 | TRBV5-1 | TGCGCCAGCAGCTTGGTTCCCCCGGGACAGGGGCGGAGAATTTTCACCTACGAGCAGTACTTC | CASSLVPPGQGRRIFTYEQYF
few | . | TRBJ1-2 | TRBV6-6 | TGTGCCGGGGAGGGTGGATATGGCTACACCTTC | CAGEGGYGYTF
. | . | TRBJ2-7 | TRBV21-1 | TGTGCCAGCAGCAAAGCTAAAGGCAATACCGGGACAGGGGGGTTCGAGCAGTACTTC | CASSKAKGNTGTGGFEQYF
. | . | TRBJ2-3 | TRBV2 | TGTGCCAGCAGTGAAAGGTCGGGGGGCTCAGATACGCAGTATTTT | CASSERSGGSDTQYF
. | . | TRBJ2-7 | TRBV18 | TGTGCCAGCTCACCTAATCCGGGGTACGAGCAGTACTTC | CASSPNPGYEQYF
. | . | TRBJ1-6 | TRBV19 | TGTGCCAGTAGTATTTTAGGGGTCGGAGCCCTCCACTTT | CASSILGVGALHF
. | . | TRBJ1-1 | TRBV12-3/TRBV12-4 | TGTGCCAGCAGTCTAAGGACATCTGAAGCTTTCTTT | CASSLRTSEAFF
. | TRBD1 | TRBJ2-7 | TRBV6-6 | TGTGCCAGCAGTTCGACAGGGTACGACCTCGAGCAGTACTTC | CASSSTGYDLEQYF
. | TRBD2 | TRBJ2-3 | TRBV7-9 | TGTGCCAGCAGCTCCCCCCCCAGCGGGGGGGTCATAGGTACGCAGTATTTT | CASSSPPSGGVIGTQYF
. | . | TRBJ1-5 | TRBV4-3 | TGCGCCAGCAGCCAAGATTGGAACCCGGGGGGCAATCAGCCCCAGCATTTT | CASSQDWNPGGNQPQHF
once | . | TRBJ1-1 | TRBV9 | TGTGCCAGCAGCATTGGACAGCAACCCGCGAACACTGAAGCTTTCTTT | CASSIGQQPANTEAFF
. | . | TRBJ1-3 | TRBV4-2 | TGTGCCAGCAGCCAAGAGGCACAGGCAGCCTCATCAGGAAACACCATATATTTT | CASSQEAQAASSGNTIYF
. | TRBD1 | TRBJ1-1 | TRBV5-6 | TGTGCCAGCAGCTTGGGACAGGGAATATTTCTTGACATGAACACTGAAGCTTTCTTT | CASSLGQGIFLDMNTEAFF
. | . | TRBJ1-1 | TRBV11-2 | TGTGCCAGCAGCGCTCAGCTGAGTCAGGGAGGCACTGAAGCTTTCTTT | CASSAQLSQGGTEAFF
few | TRBD1 | TRBJ1-5 | TRBV19 | TGTGCCAGTAGTGTTCTACAGGGGGCCGGGCAGCCCCAGCATTTT | CASSVLQGAGQPQHF
. | TRBD2 | TRBJ2-5 | TRBV6-2/TRBV6-3 | TGTGCCAGCAGTTTGTGGCCTGTGGGGGGGAACCAAGAGACCCAGTACTTC | CASSLWPVGGNQETQYF
. | . | TRBJ2-5 | TRBV12-3/TRBV12-4 | TGTGCCAGCAGTCCACTAGCAAGGGAGACCCAGTACTTC | CASSPLARETQYF
. | . | TRBJ1-1 | TRBV6-5 | TGTGCCAGCAGTTACGGGCAGGGTTGGACTGAAGCTTTCTTT | CASSYGQGWTEAFF
. | . | TRBJ1-1 | TRBV6-4 | TGTGCCAGCAGGGACAGCCGAGGGAACACTGAAGCTTTCTTT | CASRDSRGNTEAFF
. | TRBD1 | TRBJ2-2 | TRBV4-1 | TGCGCCAGCAGCCAATACAGGGGTAGCACCGGGGAGCTGTTTTTT | CASSQYRGSTGELFF
. | TRBD1 | TRBJ1-2 | TRBV9 | TGTGCCAGCAGCCGGACAGGGGAGAGCTACACCTTC | CASSRTGESYTF
. | . | TRBJ1-4 | TRBV4-1 | TGCGCCAGCAGCCAGGCGCGGGGTGAAAAACTGTTTTTT | CASSQARGEKLFF
. | . | TRBJ1-1 | TRBV7-8 | TGTGCCAGCAGCTTTACAGGGTGGAACACTGAAGCTTTCTTT | CASSFTGWNTEAFF
. | . | TRBJ1-4 | TRBV7-9 | TGTGCCAGCAGCTTAGCGACAGAGGAAAAACTGTTTTTT | CASSLATEEKLFF
. | . | TRBJ1-1 | TRBV3-1/TRBV3-2 | TGTGCCAGCAGCCTATTGAACACTGAAGCTTTCTTT | CASSLLNTEAFF
. | . | TRBJ2-5 | TRBV7-9 | TGTGCCAGCAGCCAAGACATGCAAGAGACCCAGTACTTC | CASSQDMQETQYF